These 32 T cell receptor beta chains originate from one sample sequenced in a study of blood T cell repertoires in COVID-19. Assay: immunoSEQ multiplex PCR; the TCRdb copy retains only in-frame clones and omits some. The sample includes about 500,000 clones, roughly nine tenths of them seen just once. Material for sequencing was peripheral blood. The origin of the receptors is a woman aged 50 to 65 with COVID-19, enrolled during active disease.

V usage is TRBV7-2 and J usage is TRBJ1-3; 7 nucleotides match TRBD1. The V segment lost 0 bases and the J segment 8 bases; nucleotides outside the gene matches: 1. The length of the CDR3 is 13 residues. Looked up from germline, CDR1 is SGHTA and CDR2 is FQGNSA. DNA of the CDR3: TGTGCCAGCAGCTTAGCAGGGGGCGACACCATATATTTT. As protein: CASSLAGGDTIYF.

The chain is built from TRBV7-2 and TRBJ2-1, with D maybe TRBD2 (5 bases). CDR1 and CDR2 from the germline V gene are SGHTA and FQGNSA. V dropped 5 bases and J dropped 4 bases, with 15 bases sitting between them. The CDR3 covers 15 residues. CDR3 DNA: TGTGCCAGCAGCCATTTGGCGGGTGGATACAATGAGCAGTTCTTC. It codes for CASSHLAGGYNEQFF.

Written as DNA, the CDR3 is TGTGCCAGTAGTATTGGGGAGAGCACAGATACGCAGTATTTT. Translating it yields CASSIGESTDTQYF. The chain is built from TRBV19 and TRBJ2-3; D perhaps matches TRBD2 (5 bases). In germline, CDR1 is LNHDA, CDR2 SQIVND (reference sequence). This CDR3 spans 14 amino acids. Trimming removed 3 bases from V and 0 bases from J, with 7 bases in between.

The chain is built from TRBV6-6 and TRBJ1-3, with D maybe TRBD1 (6 bases). This CDR3 spans 15 amino acids. Germline CDR1 is MNHNY and CDR2 is SVGAGI (reference sequence). Trimming shortened V by 4 bases and J by 2 bases, and 12 bases separated the two germline ends. CDR3 protein: CASSFVRGTGNTIYF. The CDR3 DNA is TGTGCCAGCAGTTTCGTCAGGGGAACTGGAAACACCATATATTTT.

The chain joins TRBV4-1 to TRBJ2-1; D is possibly TRBD2 (5 bases). The germline V and J ends were trimmed by 4 bases and 0 bases, with 16 bases remaining between them. CDR1 is MGHRA, CDR2 YSYEKL, per germline. The CDR3 has 17 residues. The CDR3 sequence is CASSPAGIQSSYNEQFF. The CDR3 bases are TGCGCCAGCAGCCCCGCGGGTATACAAAGCTCCTACAATGAGCAGTTCTTC.

CDR3 DNA sequence: TGTGCCAGCTCACCCACTGACAGGGGGCCTACTGGGGCCAACGTCCTGACTTTC. It encodes CASSPTDRGPTGANVLTF. The rearrangement links TRBV18 to TRBJ2-6, with 10 positions matching TRBD1. With 3 bases clipped from V and 2 bases from J, the junction kept 7 bases outside the gene matches. This CDR3 has 18 amino acids. CDR1 and CDR2 from the germline V gene are KGHSH and LQKENI.

Here the CDR3 DNA reads TGTGCCAGCAGCCGAACTCTAAATACGCAGTATTTT. Encoded protein: CASSRTLNTQYF. The rearrangement uses TRBV12-3 or TRBV12-4 and TRBJ2-3; D uncertain. Trimming pared 6 bases from V and 7 bases from J, leaving 11 bases between. This CDR3 region has 12 residues.

Here the CDR3 DNA reads TGCGCCAGCAGCTTGGCCCCGACGGAGGATGAAAAACTGTTTTTT. Residues: CASSLAPTEDEKLFF. The J gene is TRBJ1-4, the V gene TRBV5-1, with D unclear. Germline V gene lookup returns CDR1 SGHRS and CDR2 YFSETQ. The V end lost 0 bases, the J end lost 6 bases, and 12 bases lay between the germline ends. The length of the CDR3 is 15 residues. The full variable domain, with the rest looked up from reference TRBV5-1 and TRBJ1-4, is KAGVTQTPRYLIKTRGQQVTLSCSPISGHRSVSWYQQTPGQGLQFLFEYFSETQRNKGNFPGRFSGRQFSNSRSEMNVSTLELGDSALYLCASSLAPTEDEKLFFGSGTQLSVL.

A single count supports this clone. V is TRBV5-6 and J is TRBJ1-6; D not resolved. CDR3 length: 13 residues. Germline CDR1 reads SGHDT; CDR2 reads YYEEEE. V was shortened by 2 bases and J by 8 bases, with 8 bases between the two germline ends. CDR3 coding DNA: TGTGCCAGCAGCTTTGGAGCTCATTCACCCCTCCACTTT. Protein sequence: CASSFGAHSPLHF.

This clone occurred once. This CDR3 reads CASSPLAGGTDTQYF. The CDR3 DNA is TGTGCCAGCAGCCCCCTAGCGGGGGGCACAGATACGCAGTATTTT. This chain connects TRBV7-2 to TRBJ2-3, with 10 bases identical to TRBD2. The germline V gene has CDR1 SGHTA and CDR2 FQGNSA. Unmatched junction bases numbered 3, after V lost 5 bases and J lost 1 base. The CDR3 covers 15 residues.

The rearrangement links TRBV18 to TRBJ2-2, with D perhaps matching TRBD1 (5 bases). This CDR3 is built from 14 residues. The V and J ends lost 5 bases and 5 bases respectively, with 12 bases between them. The V gene's germline CDR1 is KGHSH and CDR2 LQKENI. CDR3 amino acids: CASSSSGFTGELFF. CDR3 DNA sequence: TGTGCCAGCTCATCCTCAGGGTTTACCGGGGAGCTGTTTTTT.

The chain employs TRBV12-5 and TRBJ1-4; D may be TRBD1 (6 bases). Germline CDR1 LGHNT, CDR2 FRNRAP. The CDR3 has 15 residues. V shed 6 bases and J shed 6 bases, with 17 bases lying between them. As DNA, the CDR3 is TGTGCTAGTGGCCCGGGACATTCATTAGATGAAAAACTGTTTTTT. Translated, it gives CASGPGHSLDEKLFF.

The chain uses TRBV30 and TRBJ2-5; 8 bases align to TRBD1. The V gene end was trimmed by 3 bases and the J gene end by 0 bases; junction bases not matched to a gene: 9. CDR3 length equals 16 residues. Germline CDR1 is GTSNPN and CDR2 is SVGIG (reference sequence). The CDR3 coding sequence is TGTGCCTGGAGCCTCGGGACAGGCTCGCACCAAGAGACCCAGTACTTC. Translated, it gives CAWSLGTGSHQETQYF. The whole variable domain, remainder taken from reference TRBV30 and TRBJ2-5, is SQTIHQWPATLVQPVGSPLSLECTVEGTSNPNLYWYRQAAGRGLQLLFYSVGIGQISSEVPQNLSASRPQDRQFILSSKKLLLSDSGFYLCAWSLGTGSHQETQYFGPGTRLLVL.

The sample holds a few counts of this clone. The CDR3 nucleotides read TGTGCCAGCATACAGGGGTATAGCAATCAGCCCCAGCATTTT. It specifies CASIQGYSNQPQHF. V usage is TRBV28 and J usage is TRBJ1-5, with 7 bases fitting TRBD1. CDR3 size: 14 residues. From germline, CDR1 is MDHEN and CDR2 SYDVKM. V shed 7 bases, J shed 0 bases, and the junction held 3 bases outside the gene matches.

This clone has just a few counts. The chain couples TRBV6-2 or TRBV6-3 to TRBJ2-1; 7 nucleotides agree with TRBD2. CDR3 length equals 16 residues. Germline values: CDR1 MNHEY, CDR2 SVGEGT. With 2 bases clipped from V and 2 bases from J, the junction kept 6 bases outside the gene matches. CDR3 region: CASSYVQRGTYNEQFF. CDR3 DNA: TGTGCCAGCAGTTACGTCCAGCGGGGTACCTACAATGAGCAGTTCTTC.

The rearrangement links TRBV29-1 to TRBJ1-2; 7 bases map to TRBD1. J gave up 6 bases and V 1 base, and 5 bases lay outside the gene matches. This CDR3 region has 13 residues. The germline gives CDR1 SQVTM, CDR2 ANQGSEA. The CDR3 is CSVEGPGGNGYTF. The CDR3 DNA reads as TGCAGCGTTGAAGGCCCAGGGGGAAATGGCTACACCTTC.

This chain connects TRBV6-5 to TRBJ1-1, with 7 nucleotides matching TRBD1. Germline trimming cut 8 bases from V and 4 bases from J; bases unmatched to any gene: 7. The CDR3 sequence is 13 residues long. Germline values: CDR1 MNHEY, CDR2 SVGAGI. In nucleotides, the CDR3 is TGTGCCAGCGAGGGACAGCCACTCACTGAAGCTTTCTTT. It specifies CASEGQPLTEAFF.

The V gene is TRBV4-1, the J gene TRBJ1-5, with TRBD1 identical over 7 bases. The germline V gene has CDR1 MGHRA and CDR2 YSYEKL. This CDR3 contains 17 residues. V lost 4 bases, J lost 0 bases, and 9 bases stayed unmatched. The chain's CDR3 is CASSPYGQDYSNQPQHF. The CDR3 DNA follows: TGCGCCAGCAGCCCTTACGGACAGGACTATAGCAATCAGCCCCAGCATTTT.

This clone was detected a few times. V usage is TRBV19 and J usage is TRBJ2-1; 7 bases match TRBD2. The germline gives CDR1 LNHDA, CDR2 SQIVND (reference sequence). The CDR3 sequence is 15 residues long. After removal of 7 bases from V and 3 bases from J, the junction contained 9 bases not matched to a gene. This chain's CDR3 is CASNLGGGFYNEQFF. CDR3 bases: TGTGCCAGTAATTTGGGCGGGGGATTCTACAATGAGCAGTTCTTC.

The chain combines TRBV11-2 with TRBJ2-1, with D possibly being TRBD2 (5 bases). CDR3 length: 16 residues. Germline values: CDR1 SGHAT, CDR2 FQNNGV. Trimming pared 4 bases from V and 3 bases from J, leaving 16 bases between. The CDR3 sequence: CASSSPEGAGYNEQFF. DNA of the CDR3: TGTGCCAGCAGCTCCCCAGAGGGTGCCGGCTACAATGAGCAGTTCTTC. Complete variable domain (other parts from reference TRBV11-2 and TRBJ2-1): EAGVAQSPRYKIIEKRQSVAFWCNPISGHATLYWYQQILGQGPKLLIQFQNNGVVDDSQLPKDRFSAERLKGVDSTLKIQPAKLEDSAVYLCASSSPEGAGYNEQFFGPGTRLTVL.

The J gene is TRBJ1-1, the V gene TRBV7-9; the match to TRBD1 covers 7 bases. Germline trimming cut 5 bases from V and 4 bases from J; bases unmatched to any gene: 4. Germline V gives CDR1 SEHNR, CDR2 FQNEAQ (reference sequence). This CDR3 is built from 13 residues. CDR3: CASSPRQGTEAFF. The CDR3 bases are TGTGCCAGCAGCCCCCGACAGGGCACTGAAGCTTTCTTT.

In its sample, this clone was seen a few times. The chain uses TRBV4-1 and TRBJ1-5; D is possibly TRBD1 (5 bases). The germline V gene has CDR1 MGHRA and CDR2 YSYEKL. This CDR3 spans 15 amino acids. V was shortened by 0 bases and J by 3 bases, with 9 bases between the two germline ends. CDR3 in DNA: TGCGCCAGCAGCCAAGACAAGGACACCAATCAGCCCCAGCATTTT. Encoded protein: CASSQDKDTNQPQHF.

The chain couples TRBV7-8 to TRBJ2-5; 8 nucleotides line up with TRBD1. Trimming at V came to 0 bases and at J to 1 base, leaving 4 bases not matched to a gene. Germline CDR1 SGHVS, CDR2 FQNEAQ. The CDR3 runs to 16 residues. CDR3 residues: CASSLARTGIQETQYF. CDR3 sequence (DNA): TGTGCCAGCAGCTTAGCTCGGACAGGGATCCAAGAGACCCAGTACTTC.

This clone was picked up a small number of times. The rearrangement uses TRBV7-3 and TRBJ2-1, with 7 positions matching TRBD2. V lost 5 bases to trimming and J lost 4 bases; unmatched junction nucleotides: 11. This CDR3 is 16 amino acids long. Germline V gene sequence: CDR1 SGHTA, CDR2 FQGTGA. The CDR3 coding sequence is TGTGCCAGCAGCCCGAAAGGAGGGACTACGTACAATGAGCAGTTCTTC. The encoded protein is CASSPKGGTTYNEQFF.

In regard to this clone: The junction departs from germline at one end; a sequencing error may be responsible. The chain couples TRBV30 to TRBJ1-5; no reliable D call. CDR3 length equals 16 residues. Germline CDR1 reads GTSNPN; CDR2 reads SVGIG (reference sequence). The CDR3 DNA follows: TGTGCCTGGAGCCCCACGGGAGGGTACCAAAATCGGCCCCAGCATTTT. Protein product: CAWSPTGGYQNRPQHF.

The CDR3 region is CASSLGLYSTDTQYF. CDR3 sequence (DNA): TGTGCCAGCAGCTTGGGACTGTATAGCACAGATACGCAGTATTTT. The genes are TRBV7-6 and TRBJ2-3, with D tentatively TRBD2 (6 bases). In germline, CDR1 is SGHVS, CDR2 FNYEAQ. With 3 bases removed from V and 0 bases from J, the gap between germline ends came to 10 bases. This CDR3 contains 15 residues.

The CDR3 nucleotides are TGTGCCAGCAGCCATAGGGGTCCAGGACAAGAGACCCAGTACTTC. This sequence encodes CASSHRGPGQETQYF. The rearrangement joins TRBV9 to TRBJ2-5, with D possibly matching TRBD1 (5 bases). The CDR3 has 15 amino acids. Germline V lookup: CDR1 SGDLS, CDR2 YYNGEE. Between the trimmed V and J ends, which lost 4 bases and 2 bases, there was a span of 15 bases.

The chain recombines TRBV6-4 with TRBJ2-1, with D possibly matching TRBD2 (6 bases). Germline CDR1 and CDR2: MRHNA and SNTAGT. There are 15 residues in the CDR3. V gave up 3 bases and J gave up 6 bases, with 15 bases separating them. The CDR3 DNA reads as TGTGCCAGCAGTGAATCTGGGGGGTGGGGCAATGAGCAGTTCTTC. Translated: CASSESGGWGNEQFF.

The chain carries TRBV2 and TRBJ1-1, with D uncertain. V lost 6 bases, J lost 1 base, and 6 bases lay in between. The germline V gene has CDR1 SNHLY and CDR2 FYNNEI. The CDR3 extends over 12 amino acids. As DNA, the CDR3 is TGTGCCAGCAGCGACACGAACACTGAAGCTTTCTTT. It specifies CASSDTNTEAFF.

This chain uses TRBV27 with TRBJ1-2; D gene uncertain. The CDR3 is 15 amino acids. The V gene lost 2 bases and the J gene lost 7 bases, with 17 bases spanning the gap. Germline CDR1 and CDR2: MNHEY and SMNVEV (reference sequence). CDR3 residues: CASSLRPGWGAGYTF. The CDR3, as DNA: TGTGCCAGCAGTTTAAGGCCGGGCTGGGGAGCTGGCTACACCTTC.

CDR3 loop: CASSESGTGLDYGYTF. CDR3 coding DNA: TGTGCCAGCAGTGAGTCGGGAACAGGGTTGGACTATGGCTACACCTTC. This chain uses TRBV6-1 with TRBJ1-2, with D perhaps TRBD1 (6 bases). From germline, CDR1 is MNHNS and CDR2 SASEGT. The CDR3 covers 16 residues. Between the trimmed V and J ends, which lost 3 bases and 3 bases, there was a span of 17 bases.

V and J are TRBV19 and TRBJ1-1, with TRBD1 as a possible D gene (5 bases). V was shortened by 5 bases and J by 10 bases, with 26 bases between the two germline ends. CDR1 is LNHDA and CDR2 is SQIVND in the germline V gene (reference sequence). The length of the CDR3 is 16 residues. CDR3 bases: TGTGCCAGTAGTCTCGACCCCGGCCACGCCAGGGAAGGAGCTTTCTTT. Its translation is CASSLDPGHAREGAFF.